This is a list of T cell receptor beta chains from one sample in a study of T cell responses to AZD1222 COVID-19 vaccine. Sequencing was performed with immunoSEQ multiplex PCR; in TCRdb, only in-frame clones are kept and a portion is missing. This table holds around 100,000 clones, around 90% found once. Material: peripheral blood, obtained on day 0 of AZD1222 vaccination. These receptors were obtained from an adult in good health. Each CDR3 is given with its conserved first and last residue. The D gene is left open where the match is weak. Where a row states a size, it is once, few, many or the class of an expanded clone; other rows omit it.

size	D	V	J	CDR3	DNA
NA	NA	TRBV11-2	TRBJ2-3	CASSLGGTDTQYF	TGTGCCAGCAGCCTAGGAGGCACAGATACGCAGTATTTT
NA	NA	TRBV10-2	TRBJ2-7	CASSEYGLTSSYEQYF	TGCGCCAGCAGTGAGTATGGACTTACAAGCTCCTACGAGCAGTACTTC
NA	NA	TRBV7-9	TRBJ2-1	CADLPWATNNEQFF	TGTGCCGACCTACCATGGGCAACCAACAATGAGCAGTTCTTC
NA	NA	TRBV11-2	TRBJ2-2	CASSLAGVAGELFF	TGTGCCAGCAGCTTAGCGGGAGTGGCCGGGGAGCTGTTTTTT
NA	NA	TRBV7-9	TRBJ2-1	CASSLAFSYNEQFF	TGTGCCAGCAGCTTAGCCTTCTCCTACAATGAGCAGTTCTTC
NA	NA	TRBV18	TRBJ2-1	CASSPPDQGPNNEQFF	TGTGCCAGCTCACCACCAGATCAGGGACCGAACAATGAGCAGTTCTTC
NA	NA	TRBV21-1	TRBJ1-3	CASSDLGNTIYF	TGTGCCAGCAGCGACCTTGGAAACACCATATATTTT
NA	TRBD2	TRBV6-4	TRBJ2-1	CASSRGTSGDNEQFF	TGTGCCAGCAGTCGCGGGACTAGCGGAGACAATGAGCAGTTCTTC
NA	TRBD2	TRBV28	TRBJ2-1	CASSSLAGGWYNEQFF	TGTGCCAGCAGTTCGCTAGCGGGAGGCTGGTACAATGAGCAGTTCTTC
NA	NA	TRBV27	TRBJ2-7	CASSSLGSLFNIYEQYF	TGTGCCAGCAGTTCTCTGGGGAGCTTATTCAATATTTACGAGCAGTACTTC
NA	NA	TRBV9	TRBJ2-1	CASSVDSGPYNEQFF	TGTGCCAGCAGCGTAGACAGCGGACCCTACAATGAGCAGTTCTTC
NA	TRBD2	TRBV7-9	TRBJ2-7	CASSLSSGASYEQYF	TGTGCCAGCAGCTTAAGCAGCGGGGCCTCCTACGAGCAGTACTTC
NA	NA	TRBV2	TRBJ1-1	CASREGGEAFF	TGTGCCAGCAGAGAGGGGGGGGAAGCTTTCTTT
NA	NA	TRBV7-2	TRBJ2-3	CASSFERTDTQYF	TGTGCCAGCAGCTTTGAGCGTACAGATACGCAGTATTTT
NA	NA	TRBV2	TRBJ1-4	CASNPGGGNEKLFF	TGTGCCAGCAACCCGGGCGGGGGTAATGAAAAACTGTTTTTT
NA	NA	TRBV4-2	TRBJ2-1	CASSQENGYYNEQFF	TGTGCCAGCAGCCAAGAGAACGGCTACTACAATGAGCAGTTCTTC
NA	TRBD2	TRBV5-1	TRBJ2-2	CASSLLAGDTGELFF	TGCGCCAGCAGCTTACTAGCGGGAGATACCGGGGAGCTGTTTTTT
NA	NA	TRBV18	TRBJ1-5	CASSLYSAGGNQPQHF	TGTGCCAGCTCACTTTATTCGGCTGGCGGCAATCAGCCCCAGCATTTT
NA	NA	TRBV19	TRBJ1-6	CASRQGNSPLHF	TGTGCCAGTAGGCAGGGGAATTCACCCCTCCACTTT
once	NA	TRBV18	TRBJ1-5	CASSPGVGNQPQHF	TGTGCCAGCTCACCGGGGGTTGGCAATCAGCCCCAGCATTTT
NA	TRBD1	TRBV2	TRBJ2-7	CASSRSGTGVHEQYF	TGTGCCAGCAGCCGGTCAGGGACAGGGGTCCACGAGCAGTACTTC
NA	NA	TRBV27	TRBJ2-1	CASSGNPSVPYNEQFF	TGTGCCAGCAGCGGGAACCCTAGTGTCCCTTACAATGAGCAGTTCTTC
few	TRBD2	TRBV19	TRBJ2-7	CASSMWREGPHEQYF	TGTGCCAGTAGTATGTGGCGGGAGGGCCCCCACGAGCAGTACTTC
once	TRBD2	TRBV19	TRBJ2-1	CASTTEISGRRGEQFF	TGTGCCAGTACCACCGAAATTAGCGGGAGGCGGGGTGAGCAGTTCTTC
NA	NA	TRBV11-2	TRBJ1-4	CASSRSGAGFNEKLFF	TGTGCCAGCAGCCGAAGCGGGGCAGGTTTTAATGAAAAACTGTTTTTT
NA	TRBD1	TRBV19	TRBJ1-5	CASGGQGRYGGNQPQHF	TGTGCCAGTGGCGGACAGGGGAGATATGGGGGCAATCAGCCCCAGCATTTT
few	TRBD1	TRBV7-3	TRBJ2-7	CASSSRQGGEQYF	TGTGCCAGCAGCTCGCGACAGGGTGGCGAGCAGTACTTC
NA	TRBD2	TRBV19	TRBJ2-3	CASSIGASGSGDTQYF	TGTGCCAGTAGTATTGGGGCTAGCGGGAGTGGAGATACGCAGTATTTT
NA	NA	TRBV10-1	TRBJ1-1	CASSAGVLTEAFF	TGCGCCAGCAGCGCGGGGGTTCTCACTGAAGCTTTCTTT
NA	TRBD2	TRBV29-1	TRBJ2-1	CSVEGGAGGTYNEQFF	TGCAGCGTTGAAGGGGGTGCGGGAGGTACCTACAATGAGCAGTTCTTC
once	NA	TRBV7-2	TRBJ2-7	CASSRSENIYEQYF	TGTGCCAGCAGCAGATCCGAGAACATCTACGAGCAGTACTTC
NA	NA	TRBV5-6	TRBJ1-5	CASSFRQSHQPQHF	TGTGCCAGCAGCTTTCGACAGAGCCATCAGCCCCAGCATTTT
NA	NA	TRBV28	TRBJ1-5	CASSSQGYQPQHF	TGTGCCAGCAGTTCACAGGGATACCAGCCCCAGCATTTT
NA	TRBD1	TRBV7-3	TRBJ1-6	CASSLTAGTGGSVSPLHF	TGTGCCAGCAGCTTAACGGCCGGGACAGGGGGTTCAGTTTCACCCCTCCACTTT
NA	NA	TRBV5-1	TRBJ1-1	CASSLWGGRSLNTEAFF	TGCGCCAGCAGCTTGTGGGGAGGGAGGTCATTGAACACTGAAGCTTTCTTT
NA	NA	TRBV29-1	TRBJ2-6	CSVRPRGSTGANVLTF	TGCAGCGTCCGACCCCGAGGGTCGACTGGGGCCAACGTCCTGACTTTC
NA	NA	TRBV7-9	TRBJ1-1	CASSNRNTEAFF	TGTGCCAGCAGCAATCGGAACACTGAAGCTTTCTTT
NA	NA	TRBV4-2	TRBJ2-7	CASSQDETGAYEQYF	TGTGCCAGCAGCCAAGATGAGACTGGAGCCTACGAGCAGTACTTC
NA	NA	TRBV6-5	TRBJ1-2	CASSNARNYGYTF	TGTGCCAGCTCGAATGCCCGAAACTATGGCTACACCTTC
NA	NA	TRBV2	TRBJ2-6	CASSDRAGANVLTF	TGTGCCAGCAGTGACAGGGCTGGGGCCAACGTCCTGACTTTC
NA	NA	TRBV7-9	TRBJ1-4	CASSLAMDSNEKLFF	TGTGCCAGCAGCTTAGCCATGGACAGTAATGAAAAACTGTTTTTT
NA	TRBD1	TRBV5-1	TRBJ2-1	CASSLGGTGEDEQFF	TGCGCCAGCAGCTTGGGTGGGACAGGGGAGGATGAGCAGTTCTTC
NA	NA	TRBV27	TRBJ1-6	CASSLSRAGRPQPLHF	TGTGCCAGCAGTTTATCGAGGGCAGGGCGACCCCAACCCCTCCACTTT
NA	NA	TRBV28	TRBJ1-5	CASSLPRGSNQPQHF	TGTGCCAGCAGTCTTCCCCGGGGGAGCAATCAGCCCCAGCATTTT
NA	TRBD2	TRBV6-5	TRBJ2-7	CASGLAGAYEQYF	TGTGCCAGCGGACTAGCGGGCGCCTACGAGCAGTACTTC
NA	NA	TRBV4-2	TRBJ1-2	CASSAEGGLYGYTF	TGTGCCAGCAGCGCCGAGGGGGGCCTCTATGGCTACACCTTC
NA	NA	TRBV30	TRBJ2-1	CAWRLPGARSEQFF	TGTGCCTGGAGATTACCTGGGGCACGAAGTGAGCAGTTCTTC
NA	TRBD2	TRBV3-1/TRBV3-2	TRBJ2-3	CASSQYGRATDTQYF	TGTGCCAGCAGCCAGTACGGGAGGGCCACAGATACGCAGTATTTT
NA	NA	TRBV29-1	TRBJ1-2	CSASGTYGYTF	TGCAGCGCCTCCGGGACGTATGGCTACACCTTC
NA	TRBD1	TRBV24-1	TRBJ2-5	CATSDPGQGGQETQYF	TGTGCCACCAGTGATCCGGGACAGGGAGGGCAAGAGACCCAGTACTTC
NA	NA	TRBV4-1	TRBJ1-2	CASSQIGRLRVAGYTF	TGCGCCAGCAGCCAAATCGGACGGCTACGAGTGGCTGGCTACACCTTC
NA	NA	TRBV6-5	TRBJ1-1	CASSREYTEAFF	TGTGCCAGCTCCAGGGAGTACACTGAAGCTTTCTTT
once	TRBD2	TRBV19	TRBJ2-3	CASRRRTSGSGSTDTQYF	TGTGCCAGTAGAAGAAGGACTAGCGGGAGCGGAAGCACAGATACGCAGTATTTT
NA	NA	TRBV28	TRBJ2-1	CASSGPRVADYNEQFF	TGTGCCAGCAGTGGCCCCCGAGTAGCAGATTACAATGAGCAGTTCTTC
NA	TRBD1	TRBV19	TRBJ2-7	CASTFRSTGDYEQYF	TGTGCCAGTACCTTTCGTTCGACAGGGGACTACGAGCAGTACTTC
NA	TRBD1	TRBV7-9	TRBJ2-3	CASSLGQGLTDTQYF	TGTGCCAGCAGTTTGGGACAGGGACTCACAGATACGCAGTATTTT
NA	TRBD2	TRBV7-3	TRBJ2-1	CASSLSLAGGWAGNNEQFF	TGTGCCAGCAGCTTAAGTCTAGCGGGAGGTTGGGCCGGGAACAATGAGCAGTTCTTC
NA	NA	TRBV11-2	TRBJ1-2	CASSLLWGAHGYTF	TGTGCCAGCAGCTTACTGTGGGGGGCCCATGGCTACACCTTC
NA	NA	TRBV19	TRBJ2-3	CASGGGGDTQYF	TGTGCCAGTGGAGGGGGGGGAGATACGCAGTATTTT